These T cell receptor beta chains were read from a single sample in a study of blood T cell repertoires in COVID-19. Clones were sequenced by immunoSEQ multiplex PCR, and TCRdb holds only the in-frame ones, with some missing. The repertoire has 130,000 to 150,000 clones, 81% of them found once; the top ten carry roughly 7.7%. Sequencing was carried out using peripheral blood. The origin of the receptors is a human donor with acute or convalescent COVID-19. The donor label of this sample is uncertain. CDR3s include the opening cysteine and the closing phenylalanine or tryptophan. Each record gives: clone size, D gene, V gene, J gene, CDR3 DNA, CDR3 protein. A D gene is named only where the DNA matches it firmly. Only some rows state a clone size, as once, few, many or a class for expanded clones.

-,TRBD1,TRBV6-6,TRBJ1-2,TGTGCCAGCAGCAACATGAGGACAGGGAGGGGCTACACCTTC,CASSNMRTGRGYTF
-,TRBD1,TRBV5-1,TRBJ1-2,TGCGCCAGCAGCCCAAGGGGGCAGGTAAATGGCTACACCTTC,CASSPRGQVNGYTF
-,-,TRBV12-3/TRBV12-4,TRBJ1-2,TGTGCCAGCAGTTTACACAGGGACTATGGCTACACCTTC,CASSLHRDYGYTF
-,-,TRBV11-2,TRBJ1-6,TGTGCCAGCAGTGGACAGACTTGGAATTCACCCCTCCACTTT,CASSGQTWNSPLHF
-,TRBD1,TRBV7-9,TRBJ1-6,TGTGCCAGCAGCAAGGACAGGACCACTTATAATTCACCCCTCCACTTT,CASSKDRTTYNSPLHF
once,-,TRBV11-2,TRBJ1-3,TGTGCCAGCAGCTTAGCGCCGGGAGGCCGGGGAAACACCATATATTTT,CASSLAPGGRGNTIYF
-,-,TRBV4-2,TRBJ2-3,TGTGCCAGCAGCCAAGTAGGGGGACCTAGCACAGATACGCAGTATTTT,CASSQVGGPSTDTQYF
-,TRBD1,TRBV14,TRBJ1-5,TGTGCCAGCAGACTTAAGTCGGGACAGGGATACCAGCCCCAGCATTTT,CASRLKSGQGYQPQHF
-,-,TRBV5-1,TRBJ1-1,TGCGCCAGCTCCCCCTCCGGGGGTCTCACTGAAGCTTTCTTT,CASSPSGGLTEAFF
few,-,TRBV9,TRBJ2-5,TGTGCCAGCAGCGTAGGCAGGGGAATGATGGAGACCCAGTACTTC,CASSVGRGMMETQYF
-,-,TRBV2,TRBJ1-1,TGTGCCAGCAGTGAGGGGGGGTTGAACACTGAAGCTTTCTTT,CASSEGGLNTEAFF
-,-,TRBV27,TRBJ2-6,TGTGCCACCAGGACAGACGTAAGCTCTGGGGCCAACGTCCTGACTTTC,CATRTDVSSGANVLTF
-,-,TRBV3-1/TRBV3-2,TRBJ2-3,TGTGCCAGCAGCTCCGGGATTCAACAGTATTTT,CASSSGIQQYF
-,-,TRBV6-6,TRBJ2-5,TGTGCCGGCCAGGCGGGTTCGTTGGAGACCCAGTACTTC,CAGQAGSLETQYF
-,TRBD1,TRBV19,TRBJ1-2,TGTGCCAGTAGTGGGCCGGACAGGGGCTATGGCTACACCTTC,CASSGPDRGYGYTF
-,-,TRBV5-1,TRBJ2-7,TGCGCCAGCAGCCGGGACACCCTATACTACGAGCAGTACTTC,CASSRDTLYYEQYF
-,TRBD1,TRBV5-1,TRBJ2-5,TGCGCCAGCAGCCTCTTCGGACAGGTCAACCAAGAGACCCAGTACTTC,CASSLFGQVNQETQYF
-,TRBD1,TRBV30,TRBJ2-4,TGTGCCTGGAGTCGTATGACAGGGGACATTCAGTACTTC,CAWSRMTGDIQYF
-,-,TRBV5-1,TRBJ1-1,TGCGCCAGCAGCTTGGTTTCAGGGTTGGGATCTGAAGCTTTCTTT,CASSLVSGLGSEAFF
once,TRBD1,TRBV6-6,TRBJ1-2,TGTGCCAGCAGTTATTCGGGACAGGGGTTGGATGGCTACACCTTC,CASSYSGQGLDGYTF
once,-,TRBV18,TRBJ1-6,TGTGCCAGCTCACCTACAGGGAGAGGGGAGGGCTCACCCCTCCACTTT,CASSPTGRGEGSPLHF
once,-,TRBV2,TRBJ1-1,TGTGCCAGCAGTGAAGGAAGGGGAGGCACTGAAGCTTTCTTT,CASSEGRGGTEAFF
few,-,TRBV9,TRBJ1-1,TGTGCCAGCAGCCCCCGAGGGGGAAACACTGAAGCTTTCTTT,CASSPRGGNTEAFF
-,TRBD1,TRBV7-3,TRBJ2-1,TGTGCCAGCAGCTTAATTGAGGGGGCCAGATACAATGAGCAGTTCTTC,CASSLIEGARYNEQFF
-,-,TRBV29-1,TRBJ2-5,TGCAGCGTTGTTTCGTACAGGCAAGAGACCCAGTACTTC,CSVVSYRQETQYF
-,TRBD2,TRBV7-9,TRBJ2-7,TGTGCCAGCAGCTCCAGCGGGGGCCTCGAAGGCGGCTTC,CASSSSGGLEGGF
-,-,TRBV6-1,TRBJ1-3,TGTGCCAGCAGTGAAAGGGGGTCTGGAAACACCATATATTTT,CASSERGSGNTIYF
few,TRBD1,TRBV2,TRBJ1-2,TGTGCCAGCACCCCGGACAGGGGGAACTATGGCTACACCTTC,CASTPDRGNYGYTF
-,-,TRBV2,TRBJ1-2,TGTGCCAGCAGCTCCGCAGGGGACTATGGCTACACCTTC,CASSSAGDYGYTF
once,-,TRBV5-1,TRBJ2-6,TGCGCCAGCAGCCTTCGGACAGCGTTATTCTCTGGGGCCAACGTCCTGACTTTC,CASSLRTALFSGANVLTF
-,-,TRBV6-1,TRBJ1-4,TGTGCCAGCAGTGAAGCGCCAGGGTACCGTGAAAAACTGTTTTTT,CASSEAPGYREKLFF
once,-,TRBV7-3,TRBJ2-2,TGTGCCAGCAGCCGAGACTATATAGGCGGGGAGCTGTTTTTT,CASSRDYIGGELFF
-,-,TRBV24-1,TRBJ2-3,TGTGCCACCAGTGACCGCCTGACAGAATTTAGCACAGATACGCAGTATTTT,CATSDRLTEFSTDTQYF
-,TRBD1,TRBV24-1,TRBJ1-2,TGTGCCACCAGTGATTTGGGACAGGGATCAAACTATGGCTACACCTTC,CATSDLGQGSNYGYTF
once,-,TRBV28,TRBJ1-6,TGTGCCAGCCTTCCCCTATCGTCGGGGTATAATTCACCCCTCCACTTT,CASLPLSSGYNSPLHF
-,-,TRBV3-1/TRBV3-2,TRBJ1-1,TGTGCCAGCAGCCGAGGTGCTGAAGCTTTCTTT,CASSRGAEAFF
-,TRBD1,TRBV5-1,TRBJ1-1,TGCGCCAGCGGACGGACAGGGGGTATGAACACTGAAGCTTTCTTT,CASGRTGGMNTEAFF